The 6 T cell receptor beta chains reported below all come from one sample, sequenced in a study of Graves' ophthalmopathy and Graves' hyperthyroidism. RNA transcripts were the template, and TCR beta CDR3 regions were amplified from them. HTBI-primed RT-PCR formed the first round, and a multiplex PCR formed the second. TCRdb analysed the multiplex PCR reads with MiXCR anew, one entry per CDR3 protein. The sample records some 350,000 distinct CDR3 sequences, about 17% being singletons. The sequenced material came from peripheral blood. Source of these receptors: an adult woman with stable Graves' hyperthyroidism.

This clonotype was picked up many times. This chain uses TRBV12-3 or TRBV12-4 with TRBJ2-5; 9 nucleotides line up with TRBD1. Trimming removed 5 bases from V and 1 base from J; junction bases left unmatched: 5. This CDR3 spans 15 amino acids. The CDR3 DNA reads as TGTGCCAGCAGTGCGCCGGGACAGGGCCAAGAGACCCAGTACTTC. Residues: CASSAPGQGQETQYF.

This clonotype was seen only a few times. The chain carries TRBV9 and TRBJ2-6, with 11 bases lining up with TRBD1. The CDR3 has 18 amino acids. The V and J ends lost 3 bases and 2 bases, in that order; junction bases with no gene match: 7. Germline CDR1 SGDLS, CDR2 YYNGEE. Written as DNA, the CDR3 is TGTGCCAGCAGCGCTTCCGGGACAGGGGGGGCTGGGGCCAACGTCCTGACTTTC. Its protein is CASSASGTGGAGANVLTF.

The V and J genes are TRBV3-1 and TRBJ1-3; possibly TRBD1 for D (5 bases). Germline CDR1 reads LGHDT; CDR2 reads YNNKEL (reference sequence). Trimming cost V 3 bases and J 4 bases, with 13 bases left between them. This CDR3 has 15 amino acids. The CDR3 coding sequence is TGTGCCAGCAGCCACAGAGGGGAAGGGGGAAACACCATATATTTT. It codes for CASSHRGEGGNTIYF. Based on the CDR3 plus reference TRBV3-1 and TRBJ1-3, the full variable domain is DTAVSQTPKYLVTQMGNDKSIKCEQNLGHDTMYWYKQDSKKFLKIMFSYNNKELIINETVPNRFSPKSPDKAHLNLHINSLELGDSAVYFCASSHRGEGGNTIYFGEGSWLTVV.

This clonotype was seen repeatedly, ten times or more. The chain recombines TRBV4-3 with TRBJ1-1; no reliable D call. The germline CDR1 and CDR2 sequences are LGHNA and YSLEER. V lost 1 base, J lost 4 bases, and 19 bases lay in between. The CDR3 sequence is 17 residues long. This CDR3 reads CASSQGSLNSFRTEAFF. Written as DNA, the CDR3 is TGCGCCAGCAGCCAAGGGTCACTAAACAGCTTTCGCACTGAAGCTTTCTTT.

The chain's CDR3 is CASSLGLAQQETQYF. The CDR3 DNA reads as TGTGCCAGCAGCCTAGGACTAGCGCAACAAGAGACCCAGTACTTC. The chain recombines TRBV11-1 with TRBJ2-5; 9 nucleotides agree with TRBD2. The CDR3 sequence is 15 residues long. The V gene's germline CDR1 is SGHAT and CDR2 FQDESV (reference sequence). The J segment lost 2 bases and the V segment lost 5 bases, leaving 6 bases of the junction unmatched. The whole variable domain, filled in from reference TRBV11-1 and TRBJ2-5, reads EAEVAQSPRYKITEKSQAVAFWCDPISGHATLYWYRQILGQGPELLVQFQDESVVDDSQLPKDRFSAERLKGVDSTLKIQPAELGDSAMYLCASSLGLAQQETQYFGPGTRLLVL.

This clonotype was counted ten times or more. The CDR3 bases are TGTGCCAGCAGCTTAGGGGGCTCGGGTGGCCTGACTTTC. This codes for CASSLGGSGGLTF. V usage is TRBV7-2 and J usage is TRBJ2-6; D possibly corresponds to TRBD1 (5 bases). V was shortened by 1 base and J by 15 bases, with 13 bases between the two germline ends. Germline assignment: CDR1 SGHTA and CDR2 FQGNSA. This CDR3 contains 13 residues.